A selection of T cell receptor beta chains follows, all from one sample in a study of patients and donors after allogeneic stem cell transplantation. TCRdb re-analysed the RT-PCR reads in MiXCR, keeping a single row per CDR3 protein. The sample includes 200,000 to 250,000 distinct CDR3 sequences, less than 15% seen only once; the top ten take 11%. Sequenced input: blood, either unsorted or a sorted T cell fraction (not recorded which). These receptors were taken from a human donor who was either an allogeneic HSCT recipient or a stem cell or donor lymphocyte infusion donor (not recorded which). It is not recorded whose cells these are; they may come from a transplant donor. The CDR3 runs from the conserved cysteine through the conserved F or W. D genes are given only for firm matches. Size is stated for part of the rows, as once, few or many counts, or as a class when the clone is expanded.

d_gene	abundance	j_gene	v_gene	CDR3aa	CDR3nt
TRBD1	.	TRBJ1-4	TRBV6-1	CASSNRGSANEKLFF	TGTGCCAGCAGCAACAGGGGATCGGCTAATGAAAAACTGTTTTTT
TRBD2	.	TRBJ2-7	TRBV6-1	CASSEGTSGNHEQYF	TGTGCCAGCAGTGAAGGGACTAGCGGGAACCACGAGCAGTACTTC
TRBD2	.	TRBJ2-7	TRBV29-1	CSVESGGGWDEQYF	TGCAGCGTTGAAAGCGGCGGGGGTTGGGACGAGCAGTACTTC
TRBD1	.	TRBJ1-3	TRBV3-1	CASSLRTGASGNTIYF	TGTGCCAGCAGCCTCCGGACAGGGGCCTCTGGAAACACCATATATTTT
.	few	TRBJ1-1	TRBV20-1	CSARGNAGTEAFF	TGCAGTGCTAGGGGCAACGCGGGCACTGAAGCTTTCTTT
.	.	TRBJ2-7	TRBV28	CASSLLRGLSYEQYF	TGTGCCAGCAGTTTGCTCCGGGGTTTATCCTACGAGCAGTACTTC
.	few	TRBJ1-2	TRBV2	CASRPDSRSNYGYTF	TGTGCCAGCAGACCGGACAGCAGATCTAACTATGGCTACACCTTC
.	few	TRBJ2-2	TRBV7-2	CASRRTTGELFF	TGTGCCAGCAGGAGGACCACCGGGGAGCTGTTTTTT
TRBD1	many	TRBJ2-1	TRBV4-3	CASSQGQGVVEQFF	TGCGCCAGCAGCCAGGGACAGGGGGTAGTTGAGCAGTTCTTC
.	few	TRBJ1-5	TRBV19	CASSDGGLNQPQHF	TGTGCCAGTAGTGACGGGGGTCTCAATCAGCCCCAGCATTTT
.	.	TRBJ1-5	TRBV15	CATSRDRTARPQHF	TGTGCCACCAGCAGAGATAGGACGGCGCGGCCCCAGCATTTT
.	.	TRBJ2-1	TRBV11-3	CASSPRTASYNEQFF	TGTGCCAGCAGCCCCAGGACAGCCTCCTACAATGAGCAGTTCTTC
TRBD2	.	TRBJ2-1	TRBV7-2	CASSLAASGREGQFF	TGTGCCAGCAGCTTAGCGGCTAGCGGGAGGGAGGGGCAGTTCTTC
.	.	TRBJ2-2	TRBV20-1	CSARDGQGLVNTGELFF	TGCAGTGCTAGAGATGGCCAGGGCTTAGTGAACACCGGGGAGCTGTTTTTT
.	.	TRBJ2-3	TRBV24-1	CATSDLLPGQADTQYF	TGTGCCACCAGTGATTTGCTACCGGGGCAGGCAGATACGCAGTATTTT
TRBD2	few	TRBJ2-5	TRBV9	CASSFREGRYQETQYF	TGTGCCAGCAGCTTCCGGGAGGGCAGGTACCAAGAGACCCAGTACTTC
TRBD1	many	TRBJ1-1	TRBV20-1	CSAEPGTANTEAFF	TGCAGTGCGGAACCCGGGACAGCTAACACTGAAGCTTTCTTT
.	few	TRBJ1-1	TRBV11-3	CASSLKSGLRTKAFF	TGTGCCAGCAGCTTAAAGTCGGGCCTTCGGACAAAAGCTTTCTTT
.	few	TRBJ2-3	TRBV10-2	CASSETTRADTQYF	TGCGCCAGCAGTGAGACTACTAGGGCTGATACGCAGTATTTT
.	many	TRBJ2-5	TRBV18	CASSPPALKETQYF	TGTGCCAGCTCACCACCGGCCCTGAAAGAGACCCAGTACTTC
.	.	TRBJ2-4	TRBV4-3	CASSQGHALAKNIQYF	TGCGCCAGCAGCCAGGGACACGCTTTAGCCAAAAACATTCAGTACTTC
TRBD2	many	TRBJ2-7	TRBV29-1	CSVNLAGAYEQYF	TGCAGCGTTAACTTGGCGGGGGCCTACGAGCAGTACTTC
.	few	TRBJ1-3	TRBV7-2	CASSRGGNTIYF	TGTGCCAGCAGCAGGGGGGGGAACACCATATATTTT
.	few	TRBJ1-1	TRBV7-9	CASSLIQRRDTEAFF	TGTGCCAGCAGCTTAATTCAGCGTCGGGACACTGAAGCTTTCTTT
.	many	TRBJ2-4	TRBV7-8	CASSLGGDLAKNIQYF	TGTGCCAGCAGCTTAGGCGGGGACCTAGCCAAAAACATTCAGTACTTC
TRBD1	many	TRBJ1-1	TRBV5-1	CASSLDRVVTEAFF	TGCGCCAGCAGCTTAGACAGGGTGGTCACTGAAGCTTTCTTT
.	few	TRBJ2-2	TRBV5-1	CASSFGRGDGELFF	TGCGCCAGCAGCTTTGGAAGGGGGGACGGGGAGCTGTTTTTT
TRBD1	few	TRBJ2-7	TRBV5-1	CASREGQGARRQYF	TGCGCCAGCAGAGAAGGACAGGGGGCGCGACGGCAGTACTTC
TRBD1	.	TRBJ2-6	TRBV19	CASSGAGGTNVLTF	TGTGCCAGTAGTGGAGCAGGGGGAACCAACGTCCTGACTTTC
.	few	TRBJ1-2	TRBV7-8	CASSLADGANYGYTF	TGTGCCAGCAGCTTAGCGGACGGAGCTAACTATGGCTACACCTTC
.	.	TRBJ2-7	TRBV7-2	CASSLPGLKTGRNF	TGTGCCAGCAGCTTACCCGGGCTTAAGACAGGGAGGAACTTC
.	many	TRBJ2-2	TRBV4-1	CASSPTSGELFF	TGCGCCAGCAGCCCGACTAGTGGGGAGCTGTTTTTT
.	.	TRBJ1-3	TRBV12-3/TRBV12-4	CASSRYEMVSGNTIYF	TGTGCCAGCAGCCGGTATGAAATGGTTTCTGGAAACACCATATATTTT
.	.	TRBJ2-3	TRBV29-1	CSAGLGALSDTQYF	TGCAGCGCCGGTTTAGGGGCTTTATCAGATACGCAGTATTTT
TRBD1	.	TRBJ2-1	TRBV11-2	CASSFEGAGYNEQFF	TGTGCCAGCAGCTTCGAGGGGGCCGGTTACAATGAGCAGTTCTTC
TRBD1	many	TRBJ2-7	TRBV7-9	CASSSRDRDYEQYF	TGTGCCAGCAGCTCTCGGGACAGAGACTACGAGCAGTACTTC
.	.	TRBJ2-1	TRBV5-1	CASSVFLGNEQFF	TGCGCCAGTTCGGTCTTCCTAGGGAATGAGCAGTTCTTC
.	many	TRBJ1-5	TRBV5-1	CASSTLGDQPQHF	TGCGCCAGCAGCACCCTAGGAGATCAGCCCCAGCATTTT
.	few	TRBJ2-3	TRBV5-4	CASSSRGGGISPDTQYF	TGTGCCAGCAGCTCAAGGGGTGGGGGTATTTCGCCAGATACGCAGTATTTT
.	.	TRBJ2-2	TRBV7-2	CASSLAGWNTGELFF	TGTGCCAGCAGCTTAGCGGGGTGGAACACCGGGGAGCTGTTTTTT
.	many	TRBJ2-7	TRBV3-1	CASSQANHEQYF	TGTGCCAGCAGCCAAGCCAATCACGAGCAGTACTTC
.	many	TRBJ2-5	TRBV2	CASSVPFGGGPQETQYF	TGTGCCAGCAGCGTCCCCTTTGGGGGGGGCCCTCAAGAGACCCAGTACTTC
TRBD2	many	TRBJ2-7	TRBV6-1	CASRETAGGTRYEQYF	TGTGCCAGCAGAGAAACAGCGGGGGGCACCCGCTACGAGCAGTACTTC
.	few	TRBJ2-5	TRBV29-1	CSVAQNRETQYF	TGCAGCGTTGCCCAGAATCGAGAGACCCAGTACTTC
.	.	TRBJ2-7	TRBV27	CASRKGPSYEQYF	TGTGCCAGCAGGAAGGGGCCTTCCTACGAGCAGTACTTC
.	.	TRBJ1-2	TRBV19	CASSMAGGYGYTF	TGTGCCAGTAGTATGGCGGGCGGCTATGGCTACACCTTC
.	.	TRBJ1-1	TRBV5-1	CASSSGRGRTEAFF	TGCGCCAGCAGTTCTGGACGGGGGAGGACTGAAGCTTTCTTT
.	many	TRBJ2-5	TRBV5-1	CASSLRPSYGGTQYF	TGCGCCAGCAGCTTGCGACCATCCTACGGGGGGACCCAGTACTTC
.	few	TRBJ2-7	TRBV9	CASSVESWDYEQYF	TGTGCCAGCAGCGTAGAATCTTGGGATTACGAGCAGTACTTC
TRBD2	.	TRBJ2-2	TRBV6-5	CASSYSITSGIIGELFF	TGTGCCAGCAGTTACTCCATTACTAGCGGGATAATTGGGGAGCTGTTTTTT
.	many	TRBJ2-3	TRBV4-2	CASSQGSSRDTQYF	TGTGCCAGCAGCCAAGGGTCTAGTCGCGATACGCAGTATTTT
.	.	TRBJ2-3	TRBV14	CASSQEGRRTDTQYF	TGTGCCAGCAGCCAAGAAGGACGGCGCACAGATACGCAGTATTTT
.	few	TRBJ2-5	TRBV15	CATSRVVRGKEETQYF	TGTGCCACCAGCAGAGTGGTCAGGGGAAAGGAAGAGACCCAGTACTTC
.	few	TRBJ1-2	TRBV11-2	CASSLGEGVGGYTF	TGTGCCAGCAGCTTAGGGGAGGGGGTCGGTGGCTACACCTTC
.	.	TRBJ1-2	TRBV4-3	CASSQEGRGTYGYTF	TGCGCCAGCAGCCAAGAGGGGAGAGGAACCTATGGCTACACCTTC
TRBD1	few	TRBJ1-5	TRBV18	CASSQPGQDRRPQHF	TGTGCCAGCTCACAACCGGGACAGGACCGTCGGCCCCAGCATTTT
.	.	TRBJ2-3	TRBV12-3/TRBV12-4	CASRLDEEVTDTQYF	TGTGCCAGCAGGCTCGACGAAGAGGTCACAGATACGCAGTATTTT